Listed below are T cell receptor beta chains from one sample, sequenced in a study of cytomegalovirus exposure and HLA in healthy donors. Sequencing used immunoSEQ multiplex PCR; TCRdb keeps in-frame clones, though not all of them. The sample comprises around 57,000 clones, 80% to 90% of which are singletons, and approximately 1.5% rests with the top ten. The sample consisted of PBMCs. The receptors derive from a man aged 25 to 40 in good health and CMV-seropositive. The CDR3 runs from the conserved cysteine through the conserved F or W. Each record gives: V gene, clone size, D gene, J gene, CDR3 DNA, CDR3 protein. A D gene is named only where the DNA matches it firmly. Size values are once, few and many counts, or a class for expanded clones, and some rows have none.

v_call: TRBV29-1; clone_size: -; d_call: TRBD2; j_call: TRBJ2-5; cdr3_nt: TGCAGCGTTGTAAATCTAGCGGTTCATCAAGAGACCCAGTACTTC; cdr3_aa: CSVVNLAVHQETQYF
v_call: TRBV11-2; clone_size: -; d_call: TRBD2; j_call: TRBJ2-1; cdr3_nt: TGTGCCAGCAGCCCTGGACTAGCGGTCTTAGAATACAATGAGCAGTTCTTC; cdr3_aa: CASSPGLAVLEYNEQFF
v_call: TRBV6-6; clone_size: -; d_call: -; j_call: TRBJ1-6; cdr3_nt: TGTGCCAGCAGTTTTAGTGATAATTCACCCCTCCACTTT; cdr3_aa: CASSFSDNSPLHF
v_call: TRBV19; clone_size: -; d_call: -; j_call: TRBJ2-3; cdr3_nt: TGTGCCAGTAGTATTACCCTATCCTTGGCAGATACGCAGTATTTT; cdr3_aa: CASSITLSLADTQYF
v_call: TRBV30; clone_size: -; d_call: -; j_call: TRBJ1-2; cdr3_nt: TGTGCCTGGAGTGTACGGGCTAACTATGGCTACACCTTC; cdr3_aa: CAWSVRANYGYTF
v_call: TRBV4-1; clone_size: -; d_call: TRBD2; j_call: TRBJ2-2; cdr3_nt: TGCGCCAGCAGCCAAGAAAGGGGACTAGCGACGAACACCGGGGAGCTGTTTTTT; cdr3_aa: CASSQERGLATNTGELFF
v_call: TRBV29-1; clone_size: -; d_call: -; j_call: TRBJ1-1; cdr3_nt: TGCAGCGTGGCTCCGGGTCCCTTGCGACGGAACACTGAAGCTTTCTTT; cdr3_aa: CSVAPGPLRRNTEAFF
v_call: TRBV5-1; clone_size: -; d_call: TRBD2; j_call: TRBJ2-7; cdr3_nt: TGCGCCAGCAGGACCGGACTAGCGGGTTCCTACGAGCAGTACTTC; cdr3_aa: CASRTGLAGSYEQYF
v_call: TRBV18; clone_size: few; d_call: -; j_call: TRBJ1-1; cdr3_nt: TGTGCCAGCTCACCACCTACAGGGATGGAAACTGAAGCTTTCTTT; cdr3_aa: CASSPPTGMETEAFF
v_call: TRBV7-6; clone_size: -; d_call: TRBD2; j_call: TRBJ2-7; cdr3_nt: TGTGCCAGCAGCTTCGAGGCGGTAGCGGGGGCCTACGAGCAGTACTTC; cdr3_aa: CASSFEAVAGAYEQYF
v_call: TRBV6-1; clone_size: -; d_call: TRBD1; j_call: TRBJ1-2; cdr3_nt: TGTGCCACCGACATCCCGGGACAGGCCAACTATGGCTACACCTTC; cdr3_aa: CATDIPGQANYGYTF
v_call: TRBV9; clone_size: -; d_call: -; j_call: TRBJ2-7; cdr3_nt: TGTGCCAGCAGCGTAGCTGGGACACACGAGCAGTACTTC; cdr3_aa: CASSVAGTHEQYF
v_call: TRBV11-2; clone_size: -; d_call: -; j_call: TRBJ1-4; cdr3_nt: TGTGCCAGCGTAGCAGCTAATGAAAAACTGTTTTTT; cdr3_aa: CASVAANEKLFF
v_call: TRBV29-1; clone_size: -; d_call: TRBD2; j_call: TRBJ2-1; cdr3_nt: TGCAGCGCTGGACTAGCGGGAGGTTACAATGAGCAGTTCTTC; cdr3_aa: CSAGLAGGYNEQFF
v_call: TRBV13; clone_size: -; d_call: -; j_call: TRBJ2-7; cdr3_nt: TGTGCCAGCAGTTCGACACGATTTTACGAGCAGTACTTC; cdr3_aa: CASSSTRFYEQYF
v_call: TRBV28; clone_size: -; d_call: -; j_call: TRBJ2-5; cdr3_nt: TGTGCCAGCACCTATGACAGTGCCCAGTACTTC; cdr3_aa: CASTYDSAQYF
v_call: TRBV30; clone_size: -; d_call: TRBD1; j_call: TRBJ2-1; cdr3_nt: TGTGCCTGGAGACGGGACAGGCTGGGAAGGGGGGAGCAGTTCTTC; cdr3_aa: CAWRRDRLGRGEQFF
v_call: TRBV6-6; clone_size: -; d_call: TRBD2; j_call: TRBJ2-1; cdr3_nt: TGTGCCAGCAGTTTGCCCGGGGGGGACGGCAATGAGCAGTTCTTC; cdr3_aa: CASSLPGGDGNEQFF
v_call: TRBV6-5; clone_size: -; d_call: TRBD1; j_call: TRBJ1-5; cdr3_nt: TGTGCCAGCAGTTTCGCCGGGACAGAGGGTTCCCAGCCCCAGCATTTT; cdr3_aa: CASSFAGTEGSQPQHF
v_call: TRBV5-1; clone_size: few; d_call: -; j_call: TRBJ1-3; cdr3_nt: TGCGCCAGCAGGTCGGGGACAAACTCTGGAAACACCATATATTTT; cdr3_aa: CASRSGTNSGNTIYF
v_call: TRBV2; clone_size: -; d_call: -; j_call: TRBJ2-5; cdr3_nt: TGTGCCAGCATCCGCTTAAGCGGGACAAGGGAGGAGACCCAGTACTTC; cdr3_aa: CASIRLSGTREETQYF
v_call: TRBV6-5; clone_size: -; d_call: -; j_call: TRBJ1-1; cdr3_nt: TGTGCCAGCAGTTACTCATCAGGGGCGGCCACTGAAGCTTTCTTT; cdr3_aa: CASSYSSGAATEAFF
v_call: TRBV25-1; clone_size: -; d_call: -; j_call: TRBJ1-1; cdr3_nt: TGTGCCAGCAGTGAGGGAGAAGGGAATACTGAAGCTTTCTTT; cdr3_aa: CASSEGEGNTEAFF
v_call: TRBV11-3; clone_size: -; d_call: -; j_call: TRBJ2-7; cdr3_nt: TGTGCCAGCGGAGGGGGAAAGGACAGGACGGGGCCCTACGAGCAGTACTTC; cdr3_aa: CASGGGKDRTGPYEQYF
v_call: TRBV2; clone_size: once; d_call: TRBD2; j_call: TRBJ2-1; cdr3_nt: TGTGCCAGCAGTGATAGGGGACTAGCGGGAGGGCCAGCCAATGAGCAGTTCTTC; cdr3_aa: CASSDRGLAGGPANEQFF
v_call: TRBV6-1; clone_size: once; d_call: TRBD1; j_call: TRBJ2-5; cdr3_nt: TGTGCCAGCAGGAGGACAGGGGGGCAGGAGACCCAGTACTTC; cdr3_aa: CASRRTGGQETQYF
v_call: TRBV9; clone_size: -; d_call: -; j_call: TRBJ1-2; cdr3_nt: TGTGCCAGCAGCGTAGTAGGTTGGGCAGGAGGTACTACGAGTCGTGGCTACACCTTC; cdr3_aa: CASSVVGWAGGTTSRGYTF
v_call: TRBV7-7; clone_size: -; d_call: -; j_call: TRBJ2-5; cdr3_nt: TGTGCTAGCAGCTTGACGGGAGTGTCGGAGACCCAGTACTTC; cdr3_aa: CASSLTGVSETQYF
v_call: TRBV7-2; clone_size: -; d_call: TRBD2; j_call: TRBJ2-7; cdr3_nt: TGTGCCAGCAGCTTAGGACTAGCGGCTTCCTACGAGCAGTACTTC; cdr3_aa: CASSLGLAASYEQYF
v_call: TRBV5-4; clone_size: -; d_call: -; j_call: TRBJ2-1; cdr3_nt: TGTGCCAGCAGCTTGGAGTTACAAAACAATGAGCAGTTCTTC; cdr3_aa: CASSLELQNNEQFF
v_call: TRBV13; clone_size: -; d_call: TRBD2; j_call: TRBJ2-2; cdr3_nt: TGTGCCAGCAGCTTAGCCCTAGCGGGAGGCCCAGGGACCGGGGAGCTGTTTTTT; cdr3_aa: CASSLALAGGPGTGELFF
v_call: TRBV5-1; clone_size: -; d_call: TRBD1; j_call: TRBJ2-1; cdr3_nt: TGCGCCAGCAGCTTGGAGACAGGGGGCGCCCACAATGAGCAGTTCTTC; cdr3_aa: CASSLETGGAHNEQFF
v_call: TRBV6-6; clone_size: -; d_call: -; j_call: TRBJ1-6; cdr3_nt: TGTGCCAGCAGTTATTTGGGGGGATCACCCCTCCACTTT; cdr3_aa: CASSYLGGSPLHF
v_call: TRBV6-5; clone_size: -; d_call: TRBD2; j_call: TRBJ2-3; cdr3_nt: TGTGCCAGCGGGACTACCTGGGAGGCAGATACGCAGTATTTT; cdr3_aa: CASGTTWEADTQYF
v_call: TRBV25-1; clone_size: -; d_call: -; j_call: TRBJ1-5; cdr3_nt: TGTGCCAGCAGTGAATTTGGGGAGAATCAGCCCCAGCATTTT; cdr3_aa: CASSEFGENQPQHF
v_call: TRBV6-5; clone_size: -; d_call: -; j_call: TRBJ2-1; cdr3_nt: TGTGCCAGCAGTTCCCCACTAGGCTCCTACAATGAGCAGTTCTTC; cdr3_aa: CASSSPLGSYNEQFF
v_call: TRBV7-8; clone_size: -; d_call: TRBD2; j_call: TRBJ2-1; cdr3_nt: TGTGCCAGCAGCTCGACTAGCGGGGCCTACAATGAGCAGTTCTTC; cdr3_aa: CASSSTSGAYNEQFF
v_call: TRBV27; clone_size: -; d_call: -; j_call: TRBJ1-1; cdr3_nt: TGTGCCAGCAGTTCCCGGGCAGGCAGGGACACTGAAGCTTTCTTT; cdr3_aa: CASSSRAGRDTEAFF
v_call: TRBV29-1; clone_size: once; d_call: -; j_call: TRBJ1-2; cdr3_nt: TGCAGCGTTGACCAAGAGGGAACCTTC; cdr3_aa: CSVDQEGTF
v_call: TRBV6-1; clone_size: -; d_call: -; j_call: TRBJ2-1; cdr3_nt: TGTGCCAGCAGTGAAGCGCATTATCTAGACTACAATGAGCAGTTCTTC; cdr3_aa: CASSEAHYLDYNEQFF
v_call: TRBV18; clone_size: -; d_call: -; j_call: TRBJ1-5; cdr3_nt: TGTGCCAGCTCACCAAGCCCAGACAGAAGGAATCAGCCCCAGCATTTT; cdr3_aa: CASSPSPDRRNQPQHF
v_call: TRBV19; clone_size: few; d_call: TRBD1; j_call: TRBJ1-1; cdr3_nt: TGTGCCAGTAGTCCCGAGACAGGGAGCACTGAAGCTTTCTTT; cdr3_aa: CASSPETGSTEAFF
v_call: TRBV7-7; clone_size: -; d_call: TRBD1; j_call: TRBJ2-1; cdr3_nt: TGTGCTAGCAGCACAGGGGTCTACAATGAGCAGTTCTTC; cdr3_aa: CASSTGVYNEQFF
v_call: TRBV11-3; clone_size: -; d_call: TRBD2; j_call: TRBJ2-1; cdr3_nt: TGTGCCAGCAGCTTAGGCGGGACTAGCGTCGAGCAGTTCTTC; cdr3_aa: CASSLGGTSVEQFF
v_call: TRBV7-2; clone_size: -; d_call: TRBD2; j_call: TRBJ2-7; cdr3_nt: TGTGCCAGCAGCTCGGGACTAGAATTGTACGAGCAGTACTTC; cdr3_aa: CASSSGLELYEQYF
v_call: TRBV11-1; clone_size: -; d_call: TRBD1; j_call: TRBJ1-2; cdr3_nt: TGTGCCAGCAGCTTGAAAGGGACAGCACGGGGCTACACCTTC; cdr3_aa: CASSLKGTARGYTF
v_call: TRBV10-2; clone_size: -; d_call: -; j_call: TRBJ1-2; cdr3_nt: TGCGCCAGCAGCGACAGCTATGGCTACACCTTC; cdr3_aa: CASSDSYGYTF
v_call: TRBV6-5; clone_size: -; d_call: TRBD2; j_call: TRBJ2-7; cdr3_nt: TGTGCCAGCAGTTACTCCGGGGGGTCCTACGAGCAGTACTTC; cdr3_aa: CASSYSGGSYEQYF
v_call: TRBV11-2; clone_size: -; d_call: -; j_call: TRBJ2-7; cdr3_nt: TGTGCCAGCAGCTTCTCGCCGGGAACCGTCTACGAGCAGTACTTC; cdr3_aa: CASSFSPGTVYEQYF
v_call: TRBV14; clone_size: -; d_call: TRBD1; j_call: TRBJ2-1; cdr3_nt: TGTGCCAGCAGCCAAGATCGGGACAGTGGCAATGAGCAGTTCTTC; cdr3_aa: CASSQDRDSGNEQFF